Below, 24 T cell receptor beta chains from the same sample are listed, as sequenced in a study of shared clonotypes between healthy human individuals. Sequencing was performed with immunoSEQ multiplex PCR; in TCRdb, only in-frame clones are kept and a portion is missing. This table has 2 million to 2.5 million clones, 90% to 95% appearing once. The sequenced sample was naive CD4+ T cells from PBMCs. Regarding subset: CD45RA+ positively selected. The receptors here all came from a man younger than 35 in good health. Some clones in this sample may be carry-over from other donors' samples.

The rearrangement joins TRBV28 to TRBJ2-7; the D gene is possibly TRBD1 (8 bases). Deletions cut 6 bases from V and 3 bases from J, with 18 bases between. The germline V gene has CDR1 MDHEN and CDR2 SYDVKM. The CDR3 extends over 15 amino acids. In DNA, the CDR3 is TGTGCCAGCAGGACCGGGGGGACAGGAGGCTACGAGCAGTACTTC. Residues: CASRTGGTGGYEQYF.

DNA of the CDR3: TGTGCCAGCAGCGTAGGGACAGGCGAAGGGTCCGAGCAGTACTTC. It is translated as CASSVGTGEGSEQYF. The chain is built from TRBV9 and TRBJ2-7; 7 nucleotides match TRBD1. There are 15 residues in the CDR3. Germline V CDR1 and CDR2: SGDLS, YYNGEE. V dropped 0 bases and J dropped 6; count of bases not matched to a gene: 9.

This clone was observed a handful of times. Other DNA sequences in this specimen translate into the identical CDR3. The chain employs TRBV15 and TRBJ2-3, with D unresolved. Germline CDR1 is LNHNV and CDR2 is YYDKDF (reference sequence). This CDR3 is 13 amino acids long. V shed 1 base and J shed 1 base, with 3 bases lying between them. The CDR3 nucleotides are TGTGCCACCAGCAGAGGCCGCACAGATACGCAGTATTTT. Translating it yields CATSRGRTDTQYF.

This sequence joins TRBV5-4 and TRBJ2-7; D may be TRBD1 or TRBD2 (6 bases each). The CDR3 contains 13 residues. The ends were cut back, 5 bases at V and 4 bases at J, with 13 bases in the middle. Per the germline V gene, CDR1 is SGHNT and CDR2 is YYREEE (reference sequence). Written as DNA, the CDR3 is TGTGCCAGCAGGCTGCAAGGGGGGTACGAGCAGTACTTC. Translated, it gives CASRLQGGYEQYF.

In nucleotides, the CDR3 is TGTGCCAGCAGCGCTGGACGGAGAAATGAAAAACTGTTTTTT. Protein product: CASSAGRRNEKLFF. The chain couples TRBV2 to TRBJ1-4; D is unclear. Germline V lookup: CDR1 SNHLY, CDR2 FYNNEI. Trimming took 6 bases from V and 5 from J, leaving 13 bases between them. The CDR3 spans 14 residues.

This clone was picked up one time. The chain is built from TRBV7-3 and TRBJ1-1, with a weak D call TRBD1 (5 bases). Trimming pared 2 bases from V and 7 bases from J, leaving 14 bases between. CDR3 length: 14 amino acids. CDR1 is SGHTA, CDR2 FQGTGA, per germline. CDR3 nucleotide sequence: TGTGCCAGCAGCTTATCGCCTGTCCAGGGTGAAGCTTTCTTT. Amino acid sequence: CASSLSPVQGEAFF.

The V gene is TRBV5-8, the J gene TRBJ2-7; no clear D. Looked up from germline, CDR1 is SGHTS and CDR2 is YDEGEE. This CDR3 comprises 16 residues. V was shortened by 0 bases and J by 3 bases, with 16 bases between the two germline ends. The CDR3 sequence: CASSLGWPYLGYEQYF. The CDR3 bases are TGTGCCAGCAGCTTGGGATGGCCCTACCTAGGCTACGAGCAGTACTTC.

The rearrangement links TRBV19 to TRBJ1-2; 8 bases fit TRBD1. After removal of 1 base from V and 0 bases from J, the junction contained 4 bases not matched to a gene. This CDR3 is 16 amino acids long. CDR1 and CDR2 from the germline V gene are LNHDA and SQIVND (reference sequence). The CDR3 here is CASSIAGGTANYGYTF. The CDR3 coding sequence is TGTGCCAGTAGTATAGCAGGGGGCACGGCTAACTATGGCTACACCTTC.

The chain uses TRBV4-2 and TRBJ1-2; D unclear. Germline values: CDR1 LGHNA, CDR2 YNFKEQ. Trimming pared 7 bases from V and 0 bases from J, leaving 12 bases between. This CDR3 region has 14 residues. Here the CDR3 reads CASTLGESNYGYTF. CDR3 sequence (DNA): TGTGCCAGCACCCTCGGGGAATCTAACTATGGCTACACCTTC.

The chain couples TRBV12-5 to TRBJ2-1; D gene ambiguous. This CDR3 is built from 12 residues. Germline V gene lookup returns CDR1 LGHNT and CDR2 FRNRAP. With 4 bases removed from V and 12 bases from J, the gap between germline ends came to 13 bases. Here the CDR3 DNA reads TGTGCTAGTGGTTCTGACATAAAATTGCAGTTCTTC. It specifies CASGSDIKLQFF.

The chain recombines TRBV7-6 with TRBJ2-1; D could derive from TRBD1 or TRBD2 (5 bases each). Trimming stripped 3 bases from V and 6 bases from J, with 15 bases between. Germline V gene lookup returns CDR1 SGHVS and CDR2 FNYEAQ. The CDR3 covers 15 residues. CDR3 sequence: CASSFRYTRGNEQFF. CDR3 sequence (DNA): TGTGCCAGCAGCTTTCGGTACACTAGGGGCAATGAGCAGTTCTTC.

The rearrangement links TRBV5-1 to TRBJ2-5, with D possibly matching TRBD2 (6 bases). The last part of the DNA fits TRBJ2-7 better; the J call may be wrong. Germline assignment: CDR1 SGHRS and CDR2 YFSETQ. The CDR3 contains 15 residues. The CDR3 DNA reads as TGCGCCAGCAGCTTGGAAGGCGGGAATGGCGGCGAGCAGTACTTC. Translating it yields CASSLEGGNGGEQYF.

V usage is TRBV7-9 and J usage is TRBJ2-7; 10 positions match TRBD2. J gave up 7 bases and V 3 bases, and 9 bases lay outside the gene matches. This CDR3 has 15 amino acids. CDR1 SEHNR and CDR2 FQNEAQ come from the germline V gene (reference sequence). Here the CDR3 reads CASSFWLAGEGEQYF. For the CDR3, the DNA is TGTGCCAGCAGCTTTTGGCTAGCGGGAGAGGGGGAGCAGTACTTC. The full variable domain, completed using reference TRBV7-9 and TRBJ2-7, is DTGVSQNPRHKITKRGQNVTFRCDPISEHNRLYWYRQTLGQGPEFLTYFQNEAQLEKSRLLSDRFSAERPKGSFSTLEIQRTEQGDSAMYLCASSFWLAGEGEQYFGPGTRLTVT.

The CDR3 here is CASSNRGSDEKLFF. CDR3 in DNA: TGTGCCAGCAGCAACAGGGGGAGTGATGAAAAACTGTTTTTT. This chain joins TRBV7-8 and TRBJ1-4; 8 nucleotides line up with TRBD1. The V gene's germline CDR1 is SGHVS and CDR2 FQNEAQ. This CDR3 comprises 14 residues. With 5 bases clipped from V and 6 bases from J, the junction kept 5 bases outside the gene matches.

The chain carries TRBV2 and TRBJ2-7; D is ambiguous. CDR1 and CDR2 from the germline V gene are SNHLY and FYNNEI. Trimming removed 4 bases at V and 2 bases at J, with 12 bases between. CDR3 size: 14 residues. DNA of the CDR3: TGTGCCAGCAGTGCGACACAAGTTACCTACGAGCAGTACTTC. It specifies CASSATQVTYEQYF.

The genes are TRBV12-5 and TRBJ2-2, with D uncertain. The CDR3 sequence is 12 residues long. Germline V gene sequence: CDR1 LGHNT, CDR2 FRNRAP. The V end was cut by 4 bases, the J end by 5 bases, with 5 bases between. The chain's CDR3 is CASGYSTGELFF. The CDR3 coding sequence is TGTGCTAGTGGTTATTCAACCGGGGAGCTGTTTTTT.

The CDR3 protein is CASSLTWDDTEAFF. The DNA for the CDR3 is TGTGCCAGCAGTTTAACGTGGGATGACACTGAAGCTTTCTTT. The rearrangement uses TRBV28 and TRBJ1-1; no definite D call. From germline, CDR1 is MDHEN and CDR2 SYDVKM. The CDR3 sequence is 14 residues long. The V and J ends lost 2 bases and 3 bases respectively, with 10 bases between them.

This sequence joins TRBV19 and TRBJ2-5; D remains ambiguous. The germline V gene has CDR1 LNHDA and CDR2 SQIVND (reference sequence). There are 16 residues in the CDR3. The V end lost 3 bases, the J end lost 4 bases, and 18 bases lay between the germline ends. The CDR3 loop is CASSMMKVTVGETQYF. DNA for the CDR3: TGTGCCAGTAGTATGATGAAGGTTACAGTAGGAGAGACCCAGTACTTC.

The genes are TRBV28 and TRBJ1-1; D not certain. CDR1 and CDR2 from the germline V gene are MDHEN and SYDVKM. The germline V and J ends were trimmed by 3 bases and 4 bases, with 6 bases remaining between them. The CDR3 totals 12 residues. CDR3 nucleotides: TGTGCCAGCAGTTTTTTGAGCACTGAAGCTTTCTTT. This codes for CASSFLSTEAFF. The whole variable domain, filled in from reference TRBV28 and TRBJ1-1, reads DVKVTQSSRYLVKRTGEKVFLECVQDMDHENMFWYRQDPGLGLRLIYFSYDVKMKEKGDIPEGYSVSREKKERFSLILESASTNQTSMYLCASSFLSTEAFFGQGTRLTVV.

V usage is TRBV4-1 and J usage is TRBJ2-5; D may correspond to TRBD1 or TRBD2 (5 bases each). The length of the CDR3 is 14 residues. Germline CDR1 is MGHRA and CDR2 is YSYEKL. The V end lost 1 base, the J end lost 2 bases, and 8 bases lay between the germline ends. The chain's CDR3 is CASSQARGQETQYF. For the CDR3, the DNA is TGCGCCAGCAGCCAAGCGAGGGGACAAGAGACCCAGTACTTC.

The rearrangement uses TRBV2 and TRBJ1-5; 9 nucleotides align to TRBD1. V lost 4 bases and J lost 2; bases outside the gene matches: 6. CDR3 length: 16 residues. Germline values: CDR1 SNHLY, CDR2 FYNNEI. CDR3 loop: CASSGTGGLGNQPQHF. For the CDR3, the DNA is TGTGCCAGCAGTGGCACAGGGGGCTTGGGCAATCAGCCCCAGCATTTT.

The chain employs TRBV2 and TRBJ1-5, with D perhaps TRBD1 (5 bases). The CDR3 has 14 amino acids. Germline assignment: CDR1 SNHLY and CDR2 FYNNEI. V was cut by 7 bases and J by 4 bases, with 14 bases left in between. For the CDR3, the DNA is TGTGCCAGCACTATAGGACATCTAAATCAGCCCCAGCATTTT. Translated, it gives CASTIGHLNQPQHF. Based on the CDR3 plus reference TRBV2 and TRBJ1-5, the full variable domain is EPEVTQTPSHQVTQMGQEVILRCVPISNHLYFYWYRQILGQKVEFLVSFYNNEISEKSEIFDDQFSVERPDGSNFTLKIRSTKLEDSAMYFCASTIGHLNQPQHFGDGTRLSIL.

Only one count was recorded for this clone. This sequence joins TRBV19 and TRBJ2-2, with a tentative D call TRBD1 (6 bases). V lost 5 bases to trimming and J lost 3 bases, with 19 bases between them. The V gene's germline CDR1 is LNHDA and CDR2 SQIVND (reference sequence). CDR3 length: 17 amino acids. CDR3 region: CASSADRRMAHTGELFF. For the CDR3, the DNA is TGTGCCAGTAGTGCAGACAGGAGGATGGCCCACACCGGGGAGCTGTTTTTT.

The CDR3 bases are TGTGCCAGTAGTAGGAGCAGACGAGAGACCCAGTACTTC. This sequence encodes CASSRSRRETQYF. The rearrangement uses TRBV19 and TRBJ2-5, with unresolved D. The CDR3 is 13 amino acids. CDR1 LNHDA and CDR2 SQIVND come from the germline V gene (reference sequence). V was shortened by 4 bases and J by 4 bases, with 10 bases between the two germline ends. The full variable domain, in which reference TRBV19 and TRBJ2-5 provide the parts outside the CDR3, is DGGITQSPKYLFRKEGQNVTLSCEQNLNHDAMYWYRQDPGQGLRLIYYSQIVNDFQKGDIAEGYSVSREKKESFPLTVTSAQKNPTAFYLCASSRSRRETQYFGPGTRLLVL.